The rows below give T cell receptor beta chains drawn from one sample of a study of beta chain features in type 1 diabetes. The assay was immunoSEQ multiplex PCR, and TCRdb's table has in-frame clones only and misses some. The profile shows about 240,000 clones, around a quarter of them singletons. Specimen: central memory CD4+ T cells from blood. The receptor set was obtained from a young man in good health. CDR3s include the opening cysteine and the closing phenylalanine or tryptophan. Each record gives: V gene, D gene, J gene, clone size, CDR3 protein, CDR3 DNA. D genes are given only for firm matches. Clone size is stated in some rows and not others, as once, few, many or a class when expanded.

TRBV5-1	.	TRBJ2-2	.	CASSSAENTGELFF	TGCGCCAGCAGTTCCGCAGAGAACACCGGGGAGCTGTTTTTT
TRBV29-1	.	TRBJ1-3	.	CSVKNSGNTIYF	TGCAGCGTGAAGAACTCTGGAAACACCATATATTTT
TRBV13	TRBD1	TRBJ1-6	few	CASRLGQINSPLHF	TGTGCCAGCAGGTTGGGACAGATTAATTCACCCCTCCACTTT
TRBV10-3	.	TRBJ1-2	.	CAISERDIGGYTF	TGTGCCATCAGTGAAAGGGATATAGGAGGCTACACCTTC
TRBV11-2	.	TRBJ2-1	few	CASSLDLSSYNEQFF	TGTGCCAGCAGCTTAGATCTGTCCTCCTACAATGAGCAGTTCTTC
TRBV7-2	TRBD1	TRBJ2-5	many	CASSMVTGGLQETQYF	TGTGCCAGCAGCATGGTAACAGGGGGGCTTCAAGAGACCCAGTACTTC
TRBV7-9	.	TRBJ2-1	.	CASSLAGTNEQFF	TGTGCCAGCAGCCTGGCCGGTACGAATGAGCAGTTCTTC
TRBV28	.	TRBJ1-5	.	CASSPRDRTNQPQHF	TGTGCCAGCAGTCCCCGTGACAGAACCAATCAGCCCCAGCATTTT
TRBV2	.	TRBJ1-6	.	CASSRGQGSSYNSPLHF	TGTGCCAGCAGTCGCGGGCAGGGCAGCTCCTATAATTCACCCCTCCACTTT
TRBV5-4	.	TRBJ2-7	.	CASSSPRGGPGEQYF	TGTGCCAGCAGCTCCCCGCGTGGTGGCCCAGGCGAGCAGTACTTC
TRBV7-2	.	TRBJ2-3	.	CASSSTSTDTQYF	TGTGCCAGCAGCTCCACTAGCACAGATACGCAGTATTTT
TRBV2	.	TRBJ2-5	.	CASSEAAAGTQYF	TGTGCCAGCAGTGAGGCGGCCGCGGGAACCCAGTACTTC
TRBV6-5	.	TRBJ2-1	.	CASTHSEYNEQFF	TGTGCCAGCACCCATAGCGAGTACAATGAGCAGTTCTTC
TRBV2	TRBD2	TRBJ2-2	few	CASRLAGITGELFF	TGTGCCAGTAGGCTAGCGGGGATCACCGGGGAGCTGTTTTTT
TRBV30	.	TRBJ1-4	.	CAWKSGAHEKLFF	TGTGCCTGGAAGTCAGGGGCGCATGAAAAACTGTTTTTT
TRBV30	.	TRBJ1-5	.	CAWSVPDGPQHF	TGTGCCTGGAGTGTTCCGGATGGACCCCAGCATTTT
TRBV4-3	.	TRBJ2-6	few	CASSQDGGANVLTF	TGCGCCAGCAGCCAAGACGGTGGGGCCAACGTCCTGACTTTC
TRBV10-3	TRBD2	TRBJ2-1	.	CASTGLAGGEQFF	TGTGCCAGCACGGGACTAGCGGGAGGCGAGCAGTTCTTC
TRBV10-3	.	TRBJ1-5	few	CATGPGNQPQHF	TGTGCCACCGGCCCGGGCAATCAGCCCCAGCATTTT
TRBV18	.	TRBJ2-2	few	CASSPKVRRANTGELFF	TGTGCCAGCTCACCCAAGGTGCGCAGGGCGAACACCGGGGAGCTGTTTTTT
TRBV29-1	.	TRBJ2-1	few	CSVGIGSYNEQFF	TGCAGCGTCGGTATTGGATCCTACAATGAGCAGTTCTTC
TRBV6-1	.	TRBJ1-6	.	CASTSTWGNSPLHF	TGTGCCAGCACGTCAACCTGGGGGAATTCACCCCTCCACTTT
TRBV27	.	TRBJ2-7	few	CASSLEDHEQYF	TGTGCCAGCAGTTTGGAGGACCACGAGCAGTACTTC
TRBV30	.	TRBJ2-3	few	CAWIRVRGTDTQYF	TGTGCCTGGATTAGGGTTCGGGGCACAGATACGCAGTATTTT
TRBV5-6	.	TRBJ1-6	.	CASSLGTVHSPLHF	TGTGCCAGCAGCTTGGGGACAGTGCACTCACCCCTCCACTTT
TRBV5-6	.	TRBJ2-7	.	CASSFTQGYEQYF	TGTGCCAGCAGCTTTACCCAAGGTTACGAGCAGTACTTC
TRBV7-2	.	TRBJ2-4	.	CASSSRNIQYF	TGTGCCAGCAGCTCCAGGAACATTCAGTACTTC
TRBV9	.	TRBJ2-5	.	CASRTRGPCMETQYF	TGTGCCAGCAGGACCCGGGGGCCTTGTATGGAGACCCAGTACTTC
TRBV2	.	TRBJ1-1	.	CASIPTGGWDTEAFF	TGTGCCAGCATTCCTACCGGGGGCTGGGACACTGAAGCTTTCTTT
TRBV28	.	TRBJ1-3	.	CASSPRDGYSGNTIYF	TGTGCCAGCAGTCCGCGGGACGGATACTCTGGAAACACCATATATTTT
TRBV30	TRBD2	TRBJ2-1	.	CAWNLAGDQQFF	TGTGCCTGGAACCTAGCGGGGGATCAGCAGTTCTTC
TRBV7-9	.	TRBJ1-2	.	CASSNTNYGYTF	TGTGCCAGCAGCAACACTAACTATGGCTACACCTTC
TRBV29-1	TRBD1	TRBJ2-2	.	CSAPNPGQGLTGELFF	TGCAGCGCCCCTAATCCGGGACAGGGGCTAACCGGGGAGCTGTTTTTT
TRBV18	.	TRBJ1-2	.	CASSPSNYGYTF	TGTGCCAGCTCACCGAGTAACTATGGCTACACCTTC
TRBV29-1	.	TRBJ2-7	.	CSVGRDGYEQYF	TGCAGCGTCGGAAGGGACGGCTACGAGCAGTACTTC
TRBV30	.	TRBJ1-1	.	CAWNKGVNTEAFF	TGTGCCTGGAACAAGGGGGTGAACACTGAAGCTTTCTTT
TRBV18	.	TRBJ2-3	.	CASSPRSIHNADTQYF	TGTGCCAGCTCACCACGGTCCATTCACAACGCAGATACGCAGTATTTT
TRBV5-1	TRBD1	TRBJ1-2	.	CASSGQGAEVGYTF	TGCGCCAGCAGCGGTCAGGGGGCCGAGGTTGGCTACACCTTC
TRBV14	.	TRBJ2-1	few	CASSLLSSYNEQFF	TGTGCCAGCAGCCTGCTAAGCTCCTACAATGAGCAGTTCTTC
TRBV6-1	.	TRBJ2-6	.	CASSAQSSGANVLTF	TGTGCCAGCAGTGCACAATCCTCTGGGGCCAACGTCCTGACTTTC
TRBV2	.	TRBJ1-5	few	CASGRDNNQPQHF	TGTGCCAGCGGGCGGGACAACAATCAGCCCCAGCATTTT
TRBV10-2	.	TRBJ1-1	.	CASSDTMNTEAFF	TGCGCCAGCAGTGACACCATGAACACTGAAGCTTTCTTT
TRBV5-1	.	TRBJ2-1	few	CASSSHDSSNEQFF	TGCGCCAGCAGCTCCCATGACAGTTCCAATGAGCAGTTCTTC
TRBV28	.	TRBJ1-2	.	CASSSSPNYGYTF	TGTGCCAGCAGTTCCTCCCCAAACTATGGCTACACCTTC
TRBV30	.	TRBJ2-5	.	CAWSGYSSGETQYF	TGTGCCTGGAGTGGCTACAGTAGCGGAGAGACCCAGTACTTC
TRBV7-2	.	TRBJ1-4	few	CASSLNSGEKLFF	TGTGCCAGCAGCCTCAACTCCGGGGAAAAACTGTTTTTT
TRBV5-1	.	TRBJ2-4	.	CASSLEGGSKNIQYF	TGCGCCAGCAGCTTGGAAGGGGGATCCAAAAACATTCAGTACTTC
TRBV11-2	.	TRBJ2-1	.	CASSLVRVGNEQFF	TGTGCCAGCAGCTTAGTGAGGGTCGGGAATGAGCAGTTCTTC
TRBV29-1	TRBD2	TRBJ2-1	few	CSVAPRGSGRAEVFNEQFF	TGCAGCGTTGCCCCTCGGGGGAGCGGGAGGGCGGAGGTTTTCAATGAGCAGTTCTTC
TRBV9	.	TRBJ1-2	.	CASSPQDGNYGYTF	TGTGCCAGCAGCCCTCAAGACGGTAACTATGGCTACACCTTC